These 9 T cell receptor beta chains were all obtained from the same sample, sequenced in a study of regulatory T cells in long-lasting Graves disease. Sample time point: newly diagnosed GD, antithyroid drugs for less than 3 months. RNA isolated from PBMCs was used to make the TCR library. Through Arm-PCR of CDR3 regions and iRepertoire HTBI primers, TCR beta libraries were built. Each CDR3 protein is one row after TCRdb ran MiXCR on the multiplex PCR reads. Of some 320,000 distinct CDR3 sequences listed, 18% are singletons. Sequencing used peripheral blood mononuclear cells (PBMCs), obtained at new diagnosis, from a patient treated with antithyroid drugs. Every receptor here comes from a female donor with Graves disease.

This clonotype was detected ten times or more. This chain uses TRBV7-2 with TRBJ1-1; tentative D call: TRBD1 (6 bases). This CDR3 region has 16 residues. CDR1 is SGHTA and CDR2 is FQGNSA in the germline V gene. Trimming took off 4 bases at V and 8 bases at J, with 23 bases between the two ends. In DNA form, the CDR3 reads TGTGCCAGCAGCTCTACCACCCTAATCACAGGACAGGAAGCTTTCTTT. Protein sequence: CASSSTTLITGQEAFF.

This clonotype was found once. Being one base from a much bigger clone, this may be a read error. J is TRBJ2-5 and V is TRBV5-1; 7 bases align to TRBD2. Near its end, the DNA agrees better with TRBJ2-1, so the J call may be wrong. The germline gives CDR1 SGHRS, CDR2 YFSETQ. The CDR3 consists of 14 residues. CDR3 region: CTSSLAGEYIEQFF. The CDR3 DNA is TGCACCAGCAGCTTGGCGGGGGAATACATTGAGCAGTTCTTC.

This clonotype was found a few times. The chain links TRBV28 to TRBJ2-1; D may match TRBD1 or TRBD2 (5 bases each). The CDR3 runs to 15 residues. In germline, CDR1 is MDHEN, CDR2 SYDVKM. V gave up 3 bases and J gave up 4 bases, with 13 bases separating them. CDR3 nucleotide sequence: TGTGCCAGCAGTTTGTCGGGGCGAGTTTACAATGAGCAGTTCTTC. Its translation: CASSLSGRVYNEQFF. Full variable domain (outside the CDR3, taken from reference TRBV28 and TRBJ2-1): DVKVTQSSRYLVKRTGEKVFLECVQDMDHENMFWYRQDPGLGLRLIYFSYDVKMKEKGDIPEGYSVSREKKERFSLILESASTNQTSMYLCASSLSGRVYNEQFFGPGTRLTVL.

This clonotype occurred many times. The J gene is TRBJ2-5, the V gene TRBV29-1; possibly TRBD2 for D (8 bases). V was clipped by 6 bases and J by 4 bases, with 30 bases between them. This CDR3 has 18 amino acids. Germline CDR1 SQVTM, CDR2 ANQGSEA. The DNA for the CDR3 is TGCAGCGTCCACCCGGGGGACAGCGGGAGACCTCGCTTAGAGACCCAGTACTTC. This sequence encodes CSVHPGDSGRPRLETQYF.

V is TRBV9 and J is TRBJ2-1; 13 positions match TRBD2. CDR1 is SGDLS, CDR2 YYNGEE, per germline. The V segment lost 3 bases and the J segment 4 bases; nucleotides outside the gene matches: 10. The CDR3 is 18 amino acids. The CDR3 DNA sequence: TGTGCCAGCAGCGCCCATCCCCCGGGACTAGCGGGATACAATGAGCAGTTCTTC. This codes for CASSAHPPGLAGYNEQFF.

This clonotype was observed a few times. Mismatch with germline at one junction end may stem from a read error. This sequence joins TRBV27 and TRBJ2-2, with TRBD1 matching over 11 bases. CDR1 and CDR2 (germline): MNHEY, SMNVEV (reference sequence). This CDR3 is 16 amino acids long. This chain's CDR3 is CACSPDRGRDTGELFF. CDR3 DNA: TGTGCCTGCAGTCCGGACAGGGGGCGAGACACCGGGGAGCTGTTTTTT.

This clonotype came up many times. The chain carries TRBV3-1 and TRBJ1-5, with 7 positions matching TRBD1. CDR1 LGHDT and CDR2 YNNKEL come from the germline V gene (reference sequence). The length of the CDR3 is 15 residues. V dropped 4 bases and J dropped 2; count of bases not matched to a gene: 5. CDR3 DNA sequence: TGTGCCAGCAGCCGAAAAGGACAGGGCAATCAGCCCCAGCATTTT. Its protein product is CASSRKGQGNQPQHF.

This clonotype was seen at least ten times. The chain links TRBV13 to TRBJ2-5; 10 bases match TRBD1. V dropped 2 bases and J dropped 2; count of bases not matched to a gene: 8. This CDR3 has 17 amino acids. In germline, CDR1 is PRHDT, CDR2 FYEKMQ (reference sequence). CDR3 bases: TGTGCCAGCAGCTTATCTATGTGGACAGGGGGTCAAGAGACCCAGTACTTC. It encodes CASSLSMWTGGQETQYF. Full variable domain (remainder filled in from reference TRBV13 and TRBJ2-5): AAGVIQSPRHLIKEKRETATLKCYPIPRHDTVYWYQQGPGQDPQFLISFYEKMQSDKGSIPDRFSAQQFSDYHSELNMSSLELGDSALYFCASSLSMWTGGQETQYFGPGTRLLVL.

In this sample, this clonotype turned up many times. CDR3 in DNA: TGCAGTGCGAGGTCCGGAGGCCAAGAGACCCAGTACTTC. This gives the protein CSARSGGQETQYF. V usage is TRBV20-1 and J usage is TRBJ2-5, with a possible D match to TRBD2 (5 bases). The germline V gene encodes CDR1 DFQATT and CDR2 SNEGSKA (reference sequence). With 6 bases removed from V and 1 base from J, the gap between germline ends came to 12 bases. The CDR3 totals 13 residues.